Following are 9 T cell receptor beta chains from one sample sequenced in a study of T cells after yellow fever vaccination (dated by TCRdb to the late 2010s). Library preparation employed 5' RACE. For sequencing, an Illumina NovaSeq 6000 was employed. In-frame beta chains were kept once TCRdb had trimmed the public reads at Q25 with fastp and called clones with MiXCR. Rows with a matching CDR3 protein are joined into one entry that keeps the most common DNA and genes. For this sample there are 150,000 or so distinct CDR3 sequences; 9.3% appear just once. The top ten constitute around 40% of the sample. The sample's treatment or condition label, decoded: live attenuated yellow fever vaccine strain. The sample here was CD8+ T cells sorted from PBMCs, taken 45 days after the yellow fever booster vaccination. Every receptor here comes from a man aged 18 to 29 who received the YFV17D yellow fever vaccine.

This clonotype was found a few times. The V gene is TRBV27, the J gene TRBJ2-6; 7 bases are shared with TRBD2. The V gene's germline CDR1 is MNHEY and CDR2 SMNVEV (reference sequence). Unmatched junction bases numbered 15, after V lost 4 bases and J lost 0 bases. The CDR3 totals 20 residues. The CDR3 loop is CASSSRPLRLAPSGANVLTF. DNA of the CDR3: TGTGCCAGCAGTTCCCGACCCCTTCGACTAGCTCCCTCTGGGGCCAACGTCCTGACTTTC.

This clonotype was observed a handful of times. The rearrangement links TRBV7-3 to TRBJ2-2; the D call may be TRBD1 or TRBD2 (5 bases each). V lost 5 bases and J lost 6, with 19 bases in between. Germline V gene sequence: CDR1 SGHTA, CDR2 FQGTGA. This CDR3 is 16 amino acids long. CDR3 DNA sequence: TGTGCCAGCAGCCCCACCGGGACCGCCAACCCCGGGGAGCTGTTTTTT. Protein product: CASSPTGTANPGELFF. Full variable domain (remainder filled in from reference TRBV7-3 and TRBJ2-2): GAGVSQTPSNKVTEKGKYVELRCDPISGHTALYWYRQSLGQGPEFLIYFQGTGAADDSGLPNDRFFAVRPEGSVSTLKIQRTERGDSAVYLCASSPTGTANPGELFFGEGSRLTVL.

This clonotype was counted a few times. This CDR3 reads CASSATQGDRDGYTF. As DNA, the CDR3 is TGCGCCAGCAGCGCGACACAGGGGGATCGAGATGGCTACACCTTC. The rearrangement links TRBV5-1 to TRBJ1-2; 8 nucleotides align to TRBD1. The CDR3 runs to 15 residues. The V gene's germline CDR1 is SGHRS and CDR2 YFSETQ. After removal of 4 bases from V and 6 bases from J, the junction contained 11 bases not matched to a gene.

This clonotype has just a few counts. J is TRBJ2-5 and V is TRBV4-1; possible D gene TRBD2, 5 bases. CDR3 length equals 16 residues. Germline assignment: CDR1 MGHRA and CDR2 YSYEKL. Trimming cost V 1 base and J 4 bases, with 16 bases left between them. The CDR3 is CASSQVGNGVLETQYF. The CDR3 DNA reads as TGCGCCAGCAGCCAAGTAGGCAACGGGGTTTTAGAGACCCAGTACTTC.

The gene calls are TRBV27 and TRBJ1-1; 9 positions match TRBD1. The length of the CDR3 is 17 residues. CDR1 and CDR2 (germline): MNHEY, SMNVEV (reference sequence). After removal of 5 bases from V and 4 bases from J, the junction contained 14 bases not matched to a gene. DNA for the CDR3: TGTGCCAGCAGTCCCGTACCGGGACAGGGTCTGGGCACTGAAGCTTTCTTT. Its translation: CASSPVPGQGLGTEAFF.

This clonotype was seen at least ten times. The V and J genes are TRBV10-3 and TRBJ2-7, with D possibly matching TRBD1 (5 bases). Trimming stripped 3 bases from V and 3 bases from J, with 9 bases between. The germline V gene encodes CDR1 ENHRY and CDR2 SYGVKD. This CDR3 contains 13 residues. CDR3 sequence reads: CAISDKGDYEQYV. The CDR3 bases are TGTGCCATCAGTGATAAAGGGGACTACGAGCAGTACGTC.

The chain employs TRBV7-9 and TRBJ2-7, with 9 positions matching TRBD1. V was clipped by 4 bases and J by 1 base; unmatched bases: 2. Looked up from germline, CDR1 is SEHNR and CDR2 is FQNEAQ (reference sequence). The CDR3 loop spans 14 amino acids. For the CDR3, the DNA is TGTGCCAGCAGCTCCGGGACAGGGTCCTACGAGCAGTACGTC. Protein sequence: CASSSGTGSYEQYV.

This clonotype occurred a few times. The chain joins TRBV6-5 to TRBJ2-3, with D maybe TRBD1 (5 bases). CDR3 length: 17 amino acids. CDR1 is MNHEY and CDR2 is SVGAGI in the germline V gene. The germline V and J ends were trimmed by 0 bases and 4 bases, with 17 bases remaining between them. The CDR3 sequence is CASSYSPPGMFSDTQYF. The CDR3 DNA follows: TGTGCCAGCAGTTACTCGCCGCCAGGGATGTTTTCAGATACGCAGTATTTT.

The CDR3 loop is CASSQEGGGERYF. The CDR3 DNA sequence: TGCGCCAGCAGCCAAGAAGGGGGGGGAGAGAGGTACTTC. The chain employs TRBV4-3 and TRBJ2-4; tentative D call: TRBD2 (7 bases). V was clipped by 0 bases and J by 15 bases, with 15 bases between them. Germline-derived CDR1 and CDR2 are LGHNA and YSLEER. This CDR3 region has 13 residues.